This T cell receptor (beta chain) was sequenced in a study of regulatory T cells in long-lasting Graves disease. Time point given: newly diagnosed GD, antithyroid drugs for less than 3 months. RNA isolated from PBMCs was used to make the TCR library. General observations from the study: Persistent Graves' disease cases displayed lower TCR diversity than newly diagnosed ones.

Of note for this clonotype: The target antigen is unknown. At one boundary the junction diverges from the germline segment, which might be a read error.

The TCR beta library used iRepertoire HTBI primers with Arm-PCR amplification of CDR3. TCRdb analysed the multiplex PCR reads with MiXCR anew, one entry per CDR3 protein. The sample shows about 440,000 distinct CDR3 sequences, roughly 15% of them seen only once. The CDR3 sequence is 15 residues long. In germline, CDR1 is SEHNR, CDR2 FQNEAQ (reference sequence). The data were also submitted as part of a second study, on T cells in Graves' hyperthyroidism and ophthalmopathy. This second report adds: Clinical symptoms, serum thyroxine, TRAb, thyroid ultrasound and orbital computed tomography established diagnosis. Most clonotypes expanded in the thyroid (above 0.001) were also present in blood. Before onset, ophthalmopathy was predicted by the model a median roughly six months earlier.

The chain uses TRBV7-9 and TRBJ1-1; D perhaps matches TRBD1 (6 bases). The receptor was derived from a woman in her 30s with Graves disease. Sample: peripheral blood mononuclear cells (PBMCs), taken at new diagnosis, from a patient treated with antithyroid drugs. CDR3 sequence: CASSSADRRSIEASF. The CDR3 nucleotides are TGTGCCAGCAGCTCCGCTGACAGGCGCTCGATTGAAGCTTCCTTT.